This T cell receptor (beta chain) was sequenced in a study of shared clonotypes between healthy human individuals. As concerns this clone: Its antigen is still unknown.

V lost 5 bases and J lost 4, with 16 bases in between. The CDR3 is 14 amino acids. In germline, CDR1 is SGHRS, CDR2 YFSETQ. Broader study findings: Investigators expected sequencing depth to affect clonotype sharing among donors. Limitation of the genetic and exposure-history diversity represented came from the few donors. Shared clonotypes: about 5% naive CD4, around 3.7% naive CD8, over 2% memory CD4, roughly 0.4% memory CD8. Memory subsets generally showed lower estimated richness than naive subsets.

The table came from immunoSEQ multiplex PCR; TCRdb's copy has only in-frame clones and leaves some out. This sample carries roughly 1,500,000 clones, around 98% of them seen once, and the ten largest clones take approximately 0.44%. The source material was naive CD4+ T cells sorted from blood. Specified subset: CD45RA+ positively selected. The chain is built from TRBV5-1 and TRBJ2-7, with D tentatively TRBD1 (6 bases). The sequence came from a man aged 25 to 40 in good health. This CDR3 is CASRRGGQQYEQYF. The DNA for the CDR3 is TGCGCCAGCAGGAGAGGGGGTCAGCAGTACGAGCAGTACTTC.